These 21 T cell receptor beta chains were sequenced from one sample in a study of blood T cell repertoires in COVID-19. Sequenced by immunoSEQ multiplex PCR; TCRdb stores in-frame clones only, minus some. This sample yields around 52,000 clones, of which approximately 90% are seen a single time; around a fifth belongs to the top ten. Sequenced: peripheral blood. The receptor set was obtained from a woman over 75 with COVID-19, enrolled during active disease.

The chain combines TRBV6-5 with TRBJ1-6; TRBD1 is a possible D gene (6 bases). V lost 0 bases, J lost 9 bases, and 15 bases lay in between. The CDR3 has 16 amino acids. Per the germline V gene, CDR1 is MNHEY and CDR2 is SVGAGI. CDR3 bases: TGTGCCAGCAGTTACTCTCTAGGACAGAGCCTTTCACCCCTCCACTTT. Translated: CASSYSLGQSLSPLHF.

This sequence joins TRBV6-5 and TRBJ2-5, with a weak D call TRBD1 (5 bases). V dropped 6 bases and J dropped 4 bases, with 18 bases sitting between them. The CDR3 totals 15 residues. The V gene's germline CDR1 is MNHEY and CDR2 SVGAGI. In nucleotides, the CDR3 is TGTGCCAGCAGCGACCCAGGGCGTTTACGAGAGACCCAGTACTTC. Its translation: CASSDPGRLRETQYF.

This clone was picked up one time. The chain carries TRBV4-1 and TRBJ2-6; 9 bases map to TRBD1. CDR3 length equals 18 residues. V gave up 3 bases and J gave up 0 bases; unmatched junction bases: 6. The V gene's germline CDR1 is MGHRA and CDR2 YSYEKL. CDR3 amino acids: CASSHLQGALSGANVLTF. DNA of the CDR3: TGCGCCAGCAGCCACTTACAGGGGGCCCTCTCTGGGGCCAACGTCCTGACTTTC.

This clone was observed a few times. The rearrangement uses TRBV24-1 and TRBJ2-1, with TRBD1 matching over 9 bases. The CDR3 is made up of 14 amino acids. Germline CDR1 reads KGHDR; CDR2 reads SFDVKD. With V trimmed by 10 bases and J by 9 bases, 12 bases remained unmatched. Here the CDR3 reads CATQPGQGNTEQFF. DNA of the CDR3: TGTGCCACGCAGCCGGGACAGGGTAATACTGAGCAGTTCTTC.

The V and J genes are TRBV21-1 and TRBJ1-5. TRBV21-1 is given as a pseudogene. The CDR3 is 16 residues long. This CDR3 is CASSNRGGDLSQPQHF. In DNA form, the CDR3 reads TGTGCCAGCAGCAATAGGGGAGGGGACCTCAGTCAGCCCCAGCATTTT.

The V call is TRBV12-3 or TRBV12-4, the J call TRBJ2-2; no clear D gene. V lost 3 bases, J lost 5 bases, and 7 bases lay in between. This CDR3 has 13 residues. The CDR3 region has the DNA TGTGCCAGCAGTTTTCTAGAAACCGGGGAGCTGTTTTTT. Its protein product is CASSFLETGELFF.

The J gene is TRBJ2-4, the V gene TRBV9, with 9 bases identical to TRBD1. This CDR3 has 15 amino acids. The V gene's germline CDR1 is SGDLS and CDR2 YYNGEE. Unmatched junction bases numbered 5, after V lost 4 bases and J lost 3 bases. The CDR3: CASSPQGAVKNIQYF. The CDR3 DNA is TGTGCCAGCAGCCCACAGGGGGCGGTCAAAAACATTCAGTACTTC.

The chain is built from TRBV5-1 and TRBJ1-1, with 9 bases that match TRBD1. V lost 4 bases, J lost 1 base, and 8 bases stayed unmatched. In germline, CDR1 is SGHRS, CDR2 YFSETQ. CDR3 length: 16 residues. The CDR3 nucleotides are TGCGCCAGCAGCACCCTCGGGACAGGGACGAACACTGAAGCTTTCTTT. This gives the protein CASSTLGTGTNTEAFF.

This rearrangement joins TRBV7-2 to TRBJ1-1, with unresolved D. Per the germline V gene, CDR1 is SGHTA and CDR2 is FQGNSA. Trimming pared 5 bases from V and 1 base from J, leaving 14 bases between. This CDR3 region has 15 residues. Written as DNA, the CDR3 is TGTGCCAGCAGCGACCGGAGGCGCGGGAACACTGAAGCTTTCTTT. Translated: CASSDRRRGNTEAFF.

This chain uses TRBV5-4 with TRBJ2-2, with 11 bases fitting TRBD1. The trim removed 1 base at V and 4 bases at J, leaving 6 bases unmatched. Germline lookup yields CDR1 SGHNT and CDR2 YYREEE (reference sequence). The CDR3 is 17 residues long. CDR3 in amino acids: CASSLRSGTGGTGELFF. CDR3 bases: TGTGCCAGCAGCTTGCGCTCCGGGACAGGGGGCACCGGGGAGCTGTTTTTT.

This clone was observed once. The chain is built from TRBV5-1 and TRBJ2-5, with D hard to call. Trimming removed 2 bases at V and 1 base at J, with 12 bases between. In germline, CDR1 is SGHRS, CDR2 YFSETQ. This CDR3 has 15 amino acids. The chain's CDR3 is CASSLEARSQETQYF. In DNA form, the CDR3 reads TGCGCCAGCAGCTTAGAAGCCCGGAGCCAAGAGACCCAGTACTTC.

The chain uses TRBV6-1 and TRBJ1-6, with D perhaps matching TRBD1 (6 bases). Trimming removed 2 bases at V and 7 bases at J, with 15 bases between. The CDR3 spans 16 residues. Germline V gene data show CDR1 as MNHNS and CDR2 as SASEGT. The CDR3 here is CASSEPAGAGNSPLHF. CDR3 coding DNA: TGTGCCAGCAGTGAACCCGCGGGGGCAGGGAATTCACCCCTCCACTTT.

The chain recombines TRBV7-2 with TRBJ1-2; 7 bases are a match to TRBD1. This CDR3 region has 14 residues. Looked up from germline, CDR1 is SGHTA and CDR2 is FQGNSA. With V trimmed by 4 bases and J by 7 bases, 9 bases remained unmatched. The CDR3 sequence is CASSYLQGMTGYTF. In DNA form, the CDR3 reads TGTGCCAGCAGCTACTTACAGGGGATGACTGGCTACACCTTC.

The genes are TRBV7-2 and TRBJ2-1; 7 positions match TRBD1. Germline-derived CDR1 and CDR2 are SGHTA and FQGNSA. V was clipped by 4 bases and J by 5 bases; unmatched bases: 5. The length of the CDR3 is 14 residues. DNA of the CDR3: TGTGCCAGCAGCTCACAGGGGACCCACAATGAGCAGTTCTTC. It encodes CASSSQGTHNEQFF.

The chain uses TRBV10-3 and TRBJ2-2; 10 bases line up with TRBD2. CDR1 and CDR2 (germline): ENHRY, SYGVKD. The junction had 10 bases not matched to a gene; V was cut back by 9 bases and J by 6 bases. There are 15 residues in the CDR3. CDR3 protein: CAISPERGGSGELFF. The CDR3, as DNA: TGTGCCATTTCCCCGGAGCGGGGGGGGTCCGGGGAGCTGTTTTTT.

The V gene is TRBV18, the J gene TRBJ2-5; tentative D call: TRBD2 (5 bases). V lost 5 bases and J lost 4, with 11 bases in between. Germline-derived CDR1 and CDR2 are KGHSH and LQKENI. The CDR3 contains 13 residues. The CDR3 is CASSEGIGETQYF. The CDR3 coding sequence is TGTGCCAGCTCAGAGGGCATTGGAGAGACCCAGTACTTC.

The rearrangement joins TRBV6-5 to TRBJ1-3, with D unresolved. This CDR3 has 12 amino acids. From germline, CDR1 is MNHEY and CDR2 SVGAGI. Between the trimmed V and J ends, which lost 6 bases and 4 bases, there was a span of 7 bases. This chain's CDR3 is CASRSLGNTIYF. DNA of the CDR3: TGTGCCAGCAGGTCTCTCGGAAACACCATATATTTT.

This chain connects TRBV3-1 (or the pseudogene TRBV3-2) to TRBJ1-4; 9 nucleotides agree with TRBD1. The CDR3 contains 15 residues. Germline CDR1 is LGHDT and CDR2 is YNNKEL (reference sequence). Trimming cost V 4 bases and J 5 bases; bases outside gene matches: 5. The CDR3 here is CASSPGTGLNEKLFF. CDR3 in DNA: TGTGCCAGCAGCCCCGGGACAGGGCTGAATGAAAAACTGTTTTTT.

The rearrangement uses TRBV9 and TRBJ1-1; D uncertain. Per the germline V gene, CDR1 is SGDLS and CDR2 is YYNGEE. This CDR3 is built from 16 residues. V was cut by 1 base and J by 3 bases, with 16 bases left in between. The CDR3 DNA reads as TGTGCCAGCAGCGTACACGGAGGCATGATGGACACTGAAGCTTTCTTT. Residues: CASSVHGGMMDTEAFF.

The CDR3 sequence: CASSVELAAAYNEQFF. The CDR3, as DNA: TGTGCCAGCAGCGTAGAACTAGCGGCCGCCTACAATGAGCAGTTCTTC. The J gene is TRBJ2-1, the V gene TRBV9; 8 bases match TRBD2. CDR1 SGDLS and CDR2 YYNGEE come from the germline V gene. The junction had 4 bases not matched to a gene; V was cut back by 0 bases and J by 2 bases. The CDR3 spans 16 residues.

Only one count was recorded for this clone. The chain couples TRBV7-2 to TRBJ1-2; D call uncertain. This CDR3 is 14 amino acids long. The germline V gene has CDR1 SGHTA and CDR2 FQGNSA. The germline V and J ends were trimmed by 1 base and 0 bases, with 6 bases remaining between them. In DNA form, the CDR3 reads TGTGCCAGCAGCTTAGTCTTTGCTAACTATGGCTACACCTTC. Translation: CASSLVFANYGYTF.